The clone carrying this T cell receptor (beta chain) has a single count. Its antigen is not known. This sample stems from a study of cytomegalovirus exposure and HLA in healthy donors. In the PCR, 60 Vbeta and 13 Jbeta primers were used. Sequencing used immunoSEQ multiplex PCR; TCRdb keeps in-frame clones, though not all of them. There are 190,000 or so clones in the sample; approximately 80% occur only once, and about 0.63% lies in the top ten. The V segment lost 4 bases and the J segment 8 bases; nucleotides outside the gene matches: 5. This CDR3 has 14 amino acids. From germline, CDR1 is MNHEY and CDR2 SMNVEV (reference sequence). Study-wide findings and caveats: It was about 180 TCR beta chains that were listed as cytomegalovirus-associated. The classifier reportedly diagnosed cytomegalovirus status with high sensitivity and specificity.

The TCR originated in a boy aged 5-17 years in good health and CMV-seronegative. The specimen was PBMCs. This chain connects TRBV27 to TRBJ2-2; 9 nucleotides line up with TRBD1. CDR3 nucleotide sequence: TGTGCCAGCAGTTCCGGACAGGGGCCTGGGGAGCTGTTTTTT. It encodes CASSSGQGPGELFF.